The rows below give T cell receptor beta chains drawn from one sample of a study of cytomegalovirus exposure and HLA in healthy donors. Generated by immunoSEQ multiplex PCR, the TCRdb table keeps only in-frame clones and is missing some. Of about 150,000 clones in the sample, approximately 73% were seen once. Sequenced: PBMCs. Receptors were obtained from a man under 40 in good health and CMV-seropositive. Both conserved end residues are part of each CDR3. D genes are given only for firm matches. Clone sizes are given selectively: once, few, many, or a class where the clone is expanded.

>TRBJ1-1|TRBV9|once|TRBD1
CASSVDLQGVEAFF
TGTGCCAGCAGCGTAGACCTCCAGGGGGTGGAGGCTTTCTTT
>TRBJ2-3|TRBV9|NA|NA
CASSVLPQGPDTQYF
TGTGCCAGCAGCGTCCTGCCACAGGGCCCAGATACGCAGTATTTT
>TRBJ2-7|TRBV30|NA|TRBD2
CAWSRDGRYEQYF
TGTGCCTGGAGTAGGGACGGGAGGTACGAGCAGTACTTC
>TRBJ1-4|TRBV10-3|NA|TRBD1
CAISEDRGAEKLFF
TGTGCCATCAGCGAGGACAGGGGTGCTGAAAAACTGTTTTTT
>TRBJ2-7|TRBV5-6|NA|TRBD1
CASSSGQGIEQYF
TGTGCCAGCAGCTCGGGACAGGGAATCGAGCAGTACTTC
>TRBJ1-1|TRBV27|few|NA
CASSLFSSMEVSHTEAFF
TGTGCCAGCAGTTTATTCTCGTCGATGGAGGTGAGTCACACTGAAGCTTTCTTT
>TRBJ1-1|TRBV4-1|NA|NA
CASSQDPPGEDTEAFF
TGCGCCAGCAGCCAAGATCCCCCGGGAGAGGATACTGAAGCTTTCTTT
>TRBJ1-1|TRBV4-1|few|NA
CASSQDWAIRSTEAFF
TGCGCCAGCAGCCAAGATTGGGCGATAAGGTCTACTGAAGCTTTCTTT
>TRBJ2-1|TRBV7-9|NA|NA
CASSLVLAGYNEQFF
TGTGCCAGCAGCTTAGTCCTAGCAGGCTACAATGAGCAGTTCTTC
>TRBJ1-5|TRBV6-1|NA|TRBD1
CASRGTGGNQPQHF
TGTGCCAGCAGGGGGACAGGCGGGAATCAGCCCCAGCATTTT
>TRBJ2-1|TRBV5-1|once|NA
CASSFHTGVTEQFF
TGCGCCAGCAGCTTCCATACGGGGGTTACTGAGCAGTTCTTC
>TRBJ2-5|TRBV5-5|NA|TRBD1
CASSSRTGREMETQYF
TGTGCCAGCAGCTCCCGGACAGGGAGAGAGATGGAGACCCAGTACTTC
>TRBJ1-2|TRBV6-5|NA|NA
CASSEDTNYGYTF
TGTGCCAGCAGTGAAGACACTAACTATGGCTACACCTTC
>TRBJ2-3|TRBV5-1|NA|TRBD2
CASSSGTSFFDTQYF
TGCGCCAGCAGCTCCGGGACTAGCTTCTTCGATACGCAGTATTTT
>TRBJ2-1|TRBV7-8|NA|NA
CASSYTRLGGNEQFF
TGTGCCAGCAGCTATACCCGGTTAGGCGGTAATGAGCAGTTCTTC
>TRBJ1-2|TRBV19|NA|TRBD1
CASRQNRDRTPVDYGYTF
TGTGCCAGTAGACAAAACCGGGACAGGACCCCCGTAGACTATGGCTACACCTTC
>TRBJ1-1|TRBV11-2|NA|NA
CASSTISVVGARTEAFF
TGTGCCAGCAGCACCATCTCGGTGGTAGGGGCCCGGACTGAAGCTTTCTTT
>TRBJ1-3|TRBV28|NA|TRBD1
CASSLLGGRDRVTRNTIYF
TGTGCCAGCAGTTTACTCGGAGGAAGGGACAGGGTGACAAGAAACACCATATATTTT
>TRBJ2-5|TRBV5-1|NA|NA
CASSLSEVQETQYF
TGCGCCAGCAGCTTATCAGAGGTTCAAGAGACCCAGTACTTC
>TRBJ2-7|TRBV27|NA|NA
CASRRVGGGGYEQYF
TGTGCCAGCAGGCGGGTCGGGGGAGGGGGATACGAGCAGTACTTC
>TRBJ2-7|TRBV6-6|once|TRBD2
CASSSTGGRTYEQYF
TGTGCCAGCAGTTCCACCGGGGGGAGAACCTACGAGCAGTACTTC
>TRBJ1-5|TRBV2|NA|TRBD1
CASSETGVLNQPQHF
TGTGCCAGCAGTGAAACAGGGGTGTTGAATCAGCCCCAGCATTTT
>TRBJ1-3|TRBV25-1|few|TRBD1
CASSELGDREGNTIYF
TGTGCCAGCAGTGAATTGGGGGACAGGGAGGGAAACACCATATATTTT
>TRBJ1-1|TRBV28|NA|TRBD1
CASIPGQGYTEAFF
TGTGCCAGCATCCCGGGACAGGGGTACACTGAAGCTTTCTTT
>TRBJ1-4|TRBV18|once|NA
CASSPNRADADEKLFF
TGTGCCAGCTCACCAAACAGGGCCGACGCGGATGAAAAACTGTTTTTT
>TRBJ2-3|TRBV30|few|NA
CAWSGDHTDTQYF
TGTGCCTGGAGCGGAGACCACACAGATACGCAGTATTTT
>TRBJ2-1|TRBV10-3|NA|TRBD2
CAISRLAEGDEQFF
TGTGCCATCAGCCGACTAGCGGAGGGGGATGAGCAGTTCTTC
>TRBJ2-7|TRBV4-1|NA|TRBD1
CASSQRPGQGTYEQYF
TGCGCCAGCAGCCAAAGACCGGGACAGGGGACCTACGAGCAGTACTTC
>TRBJ2-7|TRBV19|once|NA
CASSLTTSSYEQYF
TGTGCCAGTAGTTTGACCACTAGCTCCTACGAGCAGTACTTC
>TRBJ2-7|TRBV19|NA|NA
CASSRGLYEQYF
TGTGCCAGTAGTAGAGGACTCTACGAGCAGTACTTC
>TRBJ2-5|TRBV5-1|NA|NA
CASSLVPGEETQYF
TGCGCCAGCAGCTTGGTACCGGGAGAGGAGACCCAGTACTTC
>TRBJ1-5|TRBV5-6|NA|NA
CASSLVGQPQHF
TGTGCCAGCAGCTTGGTGGGCCAGCCCCAGCATTTT
>TRBJ2-3|TRBV7-3|NA|TRBD2
CASSAGTSGLDTQYF
TGTGCCAGCAGTGCCGGGACTAGCGGCCTCGATACGCAGTATTTT
>TRBJ2-7|TRBV11-2|NA|NA
CASSLVGYEQYF
TGTGCCAGCAGCTTAGTCGGGTACGAGCAGTACTTC
>TRBJ1-5|TRBV10-3|NA|NA
CAISESGSQPQHF
TGTGCCATCAGTGAGTCCGGGAGTCAGCCCCAGCATTTT
>TRBJ1-1|TRBV2|NA|NA
CASAGNTEAFF
TGTGCCAGCGCGGGGAACACTGAAGCTTTCTTT
>TRBJ1-3|TRBV11-3|few|NA
CASSLAGQLGNTIYF
TGTGCCAGCAGCTTAGCAGGGCAGCTTGGAAACACCATATATTTT
>TRBJ1-4|TRBV9|NA|TRBD1
CASSVGTGDNEKLFF
TGTGCCAGCAGCGTAGGGACAGGGGATAATGAAAAACTGTTTTTT
>TRBJ1-1|TRBV12-5|once|TRBD1
CASGLAPTGGNTEAFF
TGTGCTAGTGGTTTGGCCCCGACAGGGGGGAACACTGAAGCTTTCTTT
>TRBJ2-7|TRBV18|NA|TRBD2
CASSLAGDYEQYF
TGTGCCAGCTCTTTAGCGGGGGACTACGAGCAGTACTTC
>TRBJ1-1|TRBV19|NA|NA
CASSKHRRTEAFF
TGTGCCAGTAGTAAGCACAGACGGACTGAAGCTTTCTTT
>TRBJ2-3|TRBV28|NA|NA
CASSPTGLGDTQYF
TGTGCCAGCAGCCCTACAGGCCTTGGAGATACGCAGTATTTT
>TRBJ1-1|TRBV27|few|TRBD1
CASSASGGSTEAFF
TGTGCCAGCAGCGCCTCAGGGGGATCAACTGAAGCTTTCTTT
>TRBJ1-4|TRBV5-1|NA|NA
CASSQRDTRGEKLFF
TGCGCCAGCAGCCAGAGGGACACCCGAGGGGAAAAACTGTTTTTT
>TRBJ1-4|TRBV5-4|NA|NA
CASSSSDGGNEKLFF
TGTGCCAGCAGCTCATCCGACGGGGGTAATGAAAAACTGTTTTTT
>TRBJ2-3|TRBV10-3|few|NA
CAISASPRESDTQYF
TGTGCCATCAGTGCCTCCCCCCGGGAGTCAGATACGCAGTATTTT
>TRBJ1-3|TRBV13|NA|NA
CASSMERGTIYF
TGTGCCAGCAGTATGGAGCGTGGCACCATATATTTT
>TRBJ2-7|TRBV7-2|once|TRBD2
CASSLSSGSRYEQYF
TGTGCCAGCAGCTTATCAAGCGGGAGTCGGTACGAGCAGTACTTC
>TRBJ2-1|TRBV19|NA|NA
CASSITYNEQFF
TGTGCCAGTAGTATCACATACAATGAGCAGTTCTTC
>TRBJ2-7|TRBV7-8|NA|NA
CASSSGEIYEQYF
TGTGCCAGCAGCTCCGGGGAAATCTACGAGCAGTACTTC
>TRBJ1-4|TRBV5-4|NA|TRBD1
CASSLQGAGDEKLFF
TGTGCCAGCAGCTTACAGGGGGCCGGTGATGAAAAACTGTTTTTT
>TRBJ1-1|TRBV6-6|NA|TRBD1
CASSYSGQPNTEAFF
TGTGCCAGCAGTTACTCGGGACAGCCGAACACTGAAGCTTTCTTT
>TRBJ1-1|TRBV9|few|NA
CASSPQGLTNAFF
TGTGCCAGCAGCCCTCAGGGACTAACCAACGCTTTCTTT
>TRBJ1-2|TRBV28|NA|NA
CASILRGEGGNYGYTF
TGTGCCAGCATTCTGAGGGGCGAAGGGGGTAACTATGGCTACACCTTC
>TRBJ2-7|TRBV5-1|NA|TRBD2
CASSLSLGGSSYEQYF
TGCGCCAGCAGCTTAAGTCTGGGCGGGAGCTCCTACGAGCAGTACTTC